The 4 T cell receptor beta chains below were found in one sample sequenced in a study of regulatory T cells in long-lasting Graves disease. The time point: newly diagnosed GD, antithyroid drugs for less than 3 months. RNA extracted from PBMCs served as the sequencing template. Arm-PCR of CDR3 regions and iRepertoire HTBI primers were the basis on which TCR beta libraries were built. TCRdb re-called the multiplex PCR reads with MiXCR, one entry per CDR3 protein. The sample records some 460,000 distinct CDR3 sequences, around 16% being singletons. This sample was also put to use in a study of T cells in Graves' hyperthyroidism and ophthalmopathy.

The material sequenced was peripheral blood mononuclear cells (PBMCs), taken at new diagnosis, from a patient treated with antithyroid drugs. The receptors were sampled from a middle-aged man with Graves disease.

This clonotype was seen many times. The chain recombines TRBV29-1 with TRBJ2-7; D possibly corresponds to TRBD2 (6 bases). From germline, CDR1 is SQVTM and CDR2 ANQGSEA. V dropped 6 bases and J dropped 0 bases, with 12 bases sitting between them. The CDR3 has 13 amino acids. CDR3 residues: CSVGSGSSYEQYF. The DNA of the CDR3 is TGCAGCGTGGGTAGCGGAAGCTCCTACGAGCAGTACTTC.

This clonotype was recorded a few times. The CDR3 reads CASSVGAAQETQYF. The CDR3 DNA reads TGTGCCAGCAGCGTAGGGGCAGCCCAAGAGACCCAGTACTTC. The genes are TRBV9 and TRBJ2-5; D call uncertain. The CDR3 is made up of 14 amino acids. The V and J ends lost 0 bases and 1 base respectively, with 7 bases between them. Germline V gene sequence: CDR1 SGDLS, CDR2 YYNGEE.

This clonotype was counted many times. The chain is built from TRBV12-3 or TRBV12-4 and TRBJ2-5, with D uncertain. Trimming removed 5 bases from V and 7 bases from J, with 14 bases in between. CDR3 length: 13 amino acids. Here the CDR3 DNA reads TGTGCCAGCAGTATCCCCTCGCGAGGGACCCAGTACTTC. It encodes CASSIPSRGTQYF.

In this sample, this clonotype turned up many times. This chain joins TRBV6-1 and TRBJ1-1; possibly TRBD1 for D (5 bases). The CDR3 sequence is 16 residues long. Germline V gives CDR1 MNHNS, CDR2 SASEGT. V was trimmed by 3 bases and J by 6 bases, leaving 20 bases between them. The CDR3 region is CASSEPGRLTKSEAFF. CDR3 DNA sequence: TGTGCCAGCAGTGAGCCGGGACGCCTTACCAAGTCTGAAGCTTTCTTT.